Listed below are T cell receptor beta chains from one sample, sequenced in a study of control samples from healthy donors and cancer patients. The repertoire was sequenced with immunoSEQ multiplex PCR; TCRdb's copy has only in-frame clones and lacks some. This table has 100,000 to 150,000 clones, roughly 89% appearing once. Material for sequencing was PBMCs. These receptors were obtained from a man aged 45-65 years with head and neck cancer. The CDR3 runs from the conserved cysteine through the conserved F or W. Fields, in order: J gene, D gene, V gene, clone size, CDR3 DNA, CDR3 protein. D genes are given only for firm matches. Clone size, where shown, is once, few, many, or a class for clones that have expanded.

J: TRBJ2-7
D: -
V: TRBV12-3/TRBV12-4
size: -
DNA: TGTGCCAGCAGGGTAAGCTCCTACGAGCAGTACTTC
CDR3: CASRVSSYEQYF

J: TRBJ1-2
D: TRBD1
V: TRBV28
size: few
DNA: TGTGCCAGCTTACTCGGACAGGAAGGTGGCTACACCTTC
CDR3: CASLLGQEGGYTF

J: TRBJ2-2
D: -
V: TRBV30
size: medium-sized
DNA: TGTGCCTGGAGTTTTTCATTTACGACAGGAGGTAACACCGGGGAGCTGTTTTTT
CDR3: CAWSFSFTTGGNTGELFF

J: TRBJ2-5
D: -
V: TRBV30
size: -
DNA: TGTGCCTGGAGTCCCGACCAAGAGACCCAGTACTTC
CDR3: CAWSPDQETQYF

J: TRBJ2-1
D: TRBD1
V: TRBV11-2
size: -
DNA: TGTGCCAGCAGCTCTAGGACAGGTTCCTACAATGAGCAGTTCTTC
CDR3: CASSSRTGSYNEQFF

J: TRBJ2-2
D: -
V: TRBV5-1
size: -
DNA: TGCGCCAGCAGCTTGGCGCGTCTGGGAACCGGGGAGCTGTTTTTT
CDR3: CASSLARLGTGELFF

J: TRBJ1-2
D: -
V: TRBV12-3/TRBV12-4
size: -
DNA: TGTGCCAGCAGTTTAGAGCGGCTCGGCTACACCTTC
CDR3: CASSLERLGYTF

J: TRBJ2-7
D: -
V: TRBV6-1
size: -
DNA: TGTGCCAGCAGTGAAGACGGCTGGGTGACTAGCTCCTACGAGCAGTACTTC
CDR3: CASSEDGWVTSSYEQYF

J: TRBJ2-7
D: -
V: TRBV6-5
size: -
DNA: TGTGCCAGCAGTTACACAGGGTACTCCTACGAGCAGTACTTC
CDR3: CASSYTGYSYEQYF

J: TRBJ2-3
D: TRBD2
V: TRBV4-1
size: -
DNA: TGCGCCAGCAGCCAAGAGGAGCGGGGGGGGATGGATACGCAGTATTTT
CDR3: CASSQEERGGMDTQYF

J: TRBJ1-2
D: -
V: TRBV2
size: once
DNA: TGTGCCAGCACGGAGAACTATGGCTACACCTTC
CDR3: CASTENYGYTF

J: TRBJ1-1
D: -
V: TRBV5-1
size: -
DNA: TGCGCCAGCAGCTTGGTGGGGGGGAACACTGAAGCTTTCTTT
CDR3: CASSLVGGNTEAFF

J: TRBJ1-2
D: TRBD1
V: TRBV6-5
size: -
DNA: TGTGCCAGCAGTAACGGACAGGGGGCGGGACTCGGCTACACCTTC
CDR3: CASSNGQGAGLGYTF

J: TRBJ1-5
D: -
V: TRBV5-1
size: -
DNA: TGCGCCAGCAGCTTGATGGGACAAAGCAATCAGCCCCAGCATTTT
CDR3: CASSLMGQSNQPQHF

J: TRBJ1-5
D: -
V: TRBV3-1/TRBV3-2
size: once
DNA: TGTGCCAGCAGCCAAGATCCAGTGGGGAATCAGCCCCAGCATTTT
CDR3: CASSQDPVGNQPQHF

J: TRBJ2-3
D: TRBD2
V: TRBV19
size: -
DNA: TGTGCCAGTAGCTTGACCGGGACTAGCGGGGGGGCTCTCTATGATACGCAGTATTTT
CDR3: CASSLTGTSGGALYDTQYF

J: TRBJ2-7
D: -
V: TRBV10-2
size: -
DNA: TGCGCCGGGGGACCGGAGACCTACGAGCAGTACTTC
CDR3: CAGGPETYEQYF

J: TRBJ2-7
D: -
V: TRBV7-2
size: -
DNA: TGTGCCAGCAGCCCGGACTCGCAAACCTACGAGCAGTACTTC
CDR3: CASSPDSQTYEQYF

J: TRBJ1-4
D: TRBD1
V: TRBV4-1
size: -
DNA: TGCGCCAGCAGCCAAGATCGAAGGACAGGGGGTTTTGAAAAACTGTTTTTT
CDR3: CASSQDRRTGGFEKLFF

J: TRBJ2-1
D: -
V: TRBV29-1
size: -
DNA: TGCAGCGTCCTAGGTATCTCAGCGGCCACCCCCCTGGGGCAGTTCTTC
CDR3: CSVLGISAATPLGQFF

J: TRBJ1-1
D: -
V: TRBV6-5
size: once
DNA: TGTGCCAGCAGTTACTCGACATGGCAAGTCTTT
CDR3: CASSYSTWQVF

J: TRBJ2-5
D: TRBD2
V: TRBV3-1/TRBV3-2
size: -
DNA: TGTGCCAGCAGCCCGGGTGTGGCGGGGGGAGGGGAGACCCAGTACTTC
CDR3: CASSPGVAGGGETQYF